A selection of T cell receptor beta chains follows, all from one sample in a study of naive and memory T cell subsets. TCRdb reanalysed the UMI-ligation and nested PCR reads using MiXCR and keeps one entry per CDR3 protein. The sample lists 77,000 or so distinct CDR3 sequences, about an eighth occurring once. Sequenced sample: central memory CD4+ T cells from blood. Every receptor here comes from a human donor in good health. Each CDR3 is given with its conserved first and last residue. A D gene is named only where the DNA matches it firmly. Not every row has a clone size; where given, it reads once, few, many or a size class.

j_call	clone_size	d_call	v_call	cdr3_length	cdr3_nt	cdr3_aa
TRBJ2-1	few	.	TRBV20-1	12	TGCAGTGCGCAACGGGTCCACAATGAGCAGTTCTTC	CSAQRVHNEQFF
TRBJ2-1	.	TRBD2	TRBV12-3/TRBV12-4	14	TGTGCCGGAGCGACTAGCGGGATCTACAATGAGCAGTTCTTC	CAGATSGIYNEQFF
TRBJ2-2	many	.	TRBV2	12	TGTGCCAGCAGTGGCGTGGCCGGGGAGCTGTTTTTT	CASSGVAGELFF
TRBJ2-5	.	.	TRBV6-1	16	TGTGCCAGCAGTGAATCTTGGGGGGCTGGCCAAGAGACCCAGTACTTC	CASSESWGAGQETQYF
TRBJ2-1	few	.	TRBV6-5	15	TGTGCCAGCAGTTACGACGGTCCTGCCAGGGGTGAGCAGTTCTTC	CASSYDGPARGEQFF
TRBJ2-3	.	.	TRBV2	14	TGTGCCAGCAGTGAAGCAGGGGGAGACGATACGCAGTATTTT	CASSEAGGDDTQYF
TRBJ2-5	.	.	TRBV7-9	15	TGTGCCAGCAGATCCGGACAGCCGTACCAAGAGACCCAGTACTTC	CASRSGQPYQETQYF
TRBJ1-1	.	.	TRBV6-5	14	TGTGCCAGCAGTTACGGCCACCTGGGCACTGAAGCTTTCTTT	CASSYGHLGTEAFF
TRBJ2-7	.	.	TRBV10-2	16	TGCGCCAGCAGTGAGTCGGGGGGAAGATCTCTCTACGAGCAGTACTTC	CASSESGGRSLYEQYF
TRBJ1-2	few	TRBD1	TRBV19	15	TGTGCCAGTAATCCCATCTCGACAGGGGGCCATGGCTACACCTTC	CASNPISTGGHGYTF
TRBJ1-5	many	.	TRBV27	14	TGTGCCAGCAGTTCAGGCTGGCGCAATCAGCCCCAGCATTTT	CASSSGWRNQPQHF
TRBJ1-5	many	.	TRBV28	15	TGTGCCAGCAGTTTCTCGGGGTCTAGCAATCAGCCCCAGCATTTT	CASSFSGSSNQPQHF
TRBJ2-5	few	.	TRBV6-5	14	TGTGCCAGCAGTTACGATGGGGGGCGAAAGACCCAGTACTTC	CASSYDGGRKTQYF
TRBJ1-5	.	TRBD1	TRBV20-1	14	TGCAGTGCTAGACTCACAGGGGGCAATCAGCCCCAGCATTTT	CSARLTGGNQPQHF
TRBJ2-7	few	TRBD2	TRBV6-6	16	TGTGCCAGCAGTGAACCAATGACTAGCGGGGTCCACGAGCAGTACTTC	CASSEPMTSGVHEQYF
TRBJ2-5	many	.	TRBV10-3	15	TGTGCCATCAGTGAGTCCAGGCTAACCGGGGGGACCCAGTACTTC	CAISESRLTGGTQYF
TRBJ2-7	.	.	TRBV18	13	TGTGCCAGCTCCGAATCCCTTACCTACGAGCAGTACTTC	CASSESLTYEQYF
TRBJ1-1	.	.	TRBV28	15	TGTGCCAGCAGTTTCCGGGGATTCTTGAACACTGAAGCTTTCTTT	CASSFRGFLNTEAFF
TRBJ2-1	.	TRBD2	TRBV5-1	16	TGCGCCAGCAGGCCTGGACTAGCGGGAACCTACAATGAGCAGTTCTTC	CASRPGLAGTYNEQFF
TRBJ2-7	many	TRBD2	TRBV20-1	16	TGCAGTGCTAGAGATTTTACTAGCGGCAGCTCCTACGAGCAGTACTTC	CSARDFTSGSSYEQYF
TRBJ1-1	.	TRBD1	TRBV20-1	13	TGCAGTGCTAGGGGGGGACAGGCGACTGAAGCTTTCTTT	CSARGGQATEAFF
TRBJ1-1	many	.	TRBV29-1	10	TGCAGCGCTAGAAACACTGAAGCTTTCTTT	CSARNTEAFF
TRBJ2-3	.	TRBD2	TRBV27	18	TGTGCCAGCAGGAGGGGCCAGGGACTAGCGGGAGAAGGAGATACGCAGTATTTT	CASRRGQGLAGEGDTQYF
TRBJ2-7	few	.	TRBV6-1	12	TGTGCCAGCAGTACAGGGAGCTACGAGCAGTACTTC	CASSTGSYEQYF
TRBJ2-7	many	TRBD1	TRBV5-4	15	TGTGCCAGCAGCACGGGACAGGGGGCCTTCTCCGAGCAGTACTTC	CASSTGQGAFSEQYF
TRBJ2-7	few	.	TRBV6-6	13	TGTGCCAGCAGTCCTCGGACACATTACGAGCAGTACTTC	CASSPRTHYEQYF
TRBJ2-3	few	.	TRBV14	15	TGTGCCAGCAGCCAAAACCCCCTAATAACAGATACGCAGTATTTT	CASSQNPLITDTQYF
TRBJ2-2	many	.	TRBV5-5	16	TGTGCCAGCAGCGGTGGGATCCGGAGATACACCGGGGAGCTGTTTTTT	CASSGGIRRYTGELFF
TRBJ1-1	.	TRBD1	TRBV20-1	16	TGCAGTGCTAGAAAGGGCGCAGGGACAGGGACCACTGAAGCTTTCTTT	CSARKGAGTGTTEAFF
TRBJ2-5	.	TRBD1	TRBV29-1	14	TGCAGCGTTGATAGGGACAGGGGGCAAGAGACCCAGTACTTC	CSVDRDRGQETQYF
TRBJ1-5	.	.	TRBV20-1	14	TGCAGTGCTAGAGATGTTGGGGTAGGTCAGCCCCAGCATTTT	CSARDVGVGQPQHF
TRBJ2-1	.	TRBD1	TRBV27	15	TGTGCCAGCAGTTTCGAGGGGGCAGGCTACAATGAGCAGTTCTTC	CASSFEGAGYNEQFF
TRBJ2-1	many	.	TRBV20-1	12	TGCAGTGCTAGTCGGGAAATAAATGAGCAGTTCTTC	CSASREINEQFF
TRBJ2-7	.	.	TRBV10-3	11	TGTGCCATCACCGGGGATGGCGAGCAGTACTTC	CAITGDGEQYF
TRBJ1-3	few	.	TRBV5-8	17	TGTGCCAGCAGCTTGGCATTCGGTCGTATCTCTGGAAACACCATATATTTT	CASSLAFGRISGNTIYF
TRBJ2-3	many	TRBD2	TRBV20-1	14	TGCAGTGCTGGGGTAGCGGGAGTCCCAGATACGCAGTATTTT	CSAGVAGVPDTQYF
TRBJ2-6	few	.	TRBV12-3/TRBV12-4	18	TGTGCCAGCAGCCGGGGTATCGCGGGTCCATTAGGGGCCAACGTCCTGACTTTC	CASSRGIAGPLGANVLTF
TRBJ2-2	few	TRBD2	TRBV3-1	17	TGTGCCAGCAGCCTAATTCTAAGCGGGGGGCTGGACGGGGAGCTGTTTTTT	CASSLILSGGLDGELFF
TRBJ2-1	many	TRBD2	TRBV27	18	TGTGCCAGCAGTTTAGATGGACTAGCGGAGGGGCCTCGCAATGAGCAGTTCTTC	CASSLDGLAEGPRNEQFF
TRBJ1-1	.	TRBD1	TRBV12-3/TRBV12-4	15	TGTGCCAGCAGTTTCACCTCAGGGGGAGGCACTGAAGCTTTCTTT	CASSFTSGGGTEAFF
TRBJ1-2	.	.	TRBV18	13	TGTGCCAGCTCACCAACCCGGGACTATGGCTACACCTTC	CASSPTRDYGYTF
TRBJ2-5	few	TRBD1	TRBV20-1	14	TGCAGTGCTAGGCAGGACAGGGGGCGTGAGACCCAGTACTTC	CSARQDRGRETQYF
TRBJ2-6	many	.	TRBV24-1	15	TGTGCCACCAGGGCAGGTACCTCTGGGGCCAACGTCCTGACTTTC	CATRAGTSGANVLTF
TRBJ2-3	many	.	TRBV7-9	19	TGTGCCAGCAGCTTTTTCCGAACCCCCGGCGCCTCAGGGACAGATACGCAGTATTTT	CASSFFRTPGASGTDTQYF
TRBJ2-7	.	.	TRBV25-1	13	TGTGCCAGCAGGGATACAGATTCCTACGAGCAGTACTTC	CASRDTDSYEQYF
TRBJ2-6	few	.	TRBV7-2	19	TGTGCCAGCAGTCCCCTGGGGGGGCGCGGCTTGGATGGGGCCAACGTCCTGACTTTC	CASSPLGGRGLDGANVLTF